The rows below give T cell receptor beta chains drawn from one sample of a study of molecular identifiers for immune sequencing clone quantification. Each CDR3 protein gets one entry after TCRdb re-called the PCR reads with MiXCR. The sample holds hundreds of thousands of distinct CDR3 sequences, 25% seen once. The material sequenced was naive CD8+ T cells from blood, with Jurkat cell RNA spiked in. The source of these receptors is a human donor in good health. Some libraries in this study had Jurkat cell RNA spiked in. Each CDR3 is given with its conserved first and last residue. D genes are given only for firm matches. Only part of the rows carry a size: once, few, many, or a class if the clone is expanded.

v_call	d_call	j_call	clone_size	cdr3_nt	cdr3_aa
TRBV5-1	TRBD1	TRBJ2-5	NA	TGCGCCAGCAGCTACGCGGGACAGGGGGCGGGAGAGACCCAGTACTTC	CASSYAGQGAGETQYF
TRBV11-2	TRBD1	TRBJ2-3	NA	TGTGCCAGCAGCTTCTCCGGGACAGGGACGGCAGATACGCAGTATTTT	CASSFSGTGTADTQYF
TRBV3-2	NA	TRBJ1-5	NA	TGTGCCAGCAGCGCTGGAGTTGAACAGCCCCAGCATTTT	CASSAGVEQPQHF
TRBV11-2	NA	TRBJ2-3	many	TGTGCCAGCAGCTTATACGTTACAGACAGGGAGGTGTGGAAGCAGTATTTT	CASSLYVTDREVWKQYF
TRBV19	NA	TRBJ1-5	NA	TGTGCCAGTACGGGGCAGGGTCTACAGCCCCAGCATTTT	CASTGQGLQPQHF
TRBV11-2	NA	TRBJ2-5	NA	TGTGCCAGCAGCCACAGAGTGGGCAGCCAAGAGGCCCAGTACTTC	CASSHRVGSQEAQYF
TRBV12-3/TRBV12-4	NA	TRBJ2-5	many	TGTGCCAGCAGTGCAAGCTCCGACCAAGAGACCCAGTACTTC	CASSASSDQETQYF
TRBV19	NA	TRBJ1-5	many	TGTGCCAGTAGTATAGTCGGCCTTAGCAATCAGCCCCAGCATTTT	CASSIVGLSNQPQHF
TRBV19	NA	TRBJ2-2	NA	TGTGCCAGTAGTACCCATACAGGGCCCGGGGAGCTGTTTTTT	CASSTHTGPGELFF
TRBV4-1	NA	TRBJ2-1	many	TGCGCCAGCAGCCAAGAAGGGGCAGTCAATGAGCAGTTCTTC	CASSQEGAVNEQFF
TRBV13	TRBD2	TRBJ2-5	many	TGTGCCAGCAGCTTAAGCCTAGCGGACCTACAAGAGACCCAGTACTTC	CASSLSLADLQETQYF
TRBV7-6	NA	TRBJ2-5	NA	TGTACCAGCAGCCCTATCCTGGAGCTGGCGGGAGAGACCCAGTACTTC	CTSSPILELAGETQYF
TRBV4-3	NA	TRBJ1-6	many	TGCGCCAGCAGCCAAGGGGATCAGACAGATTATTCACCCCTCCACTTT	CASSQGDQTDYSPLHF
TRBV7-6	NA	TRBJ2-6	few	TGTGCCAGCAGCTTAGAGGGGGGTGCGCTGTCTGGGGCCAACGTCCTGACTTTC	CASSLEGGALSGANVLTF
TRBV3-1	NA	TRBJ2-7	NA	TGTGCCAGCGGCCAAGGTATTAATCTTCGACCGGACAGCTCCTACGAGCAGTACTTC	CASGQGINLRPDSSYEQYF
TRBV28	NA	TRBJ2-5	many	TGTGCCAGCCGGGGTTATAGCGAGCGCCAAGAGACCCAGTACTTC	CASRGYSERQETQYF
TRBV29-1	NA	TRBJ1-4	many	TGCAGCGTCTTGGGGGAGACTAATGAAAAACTGTTTTTT	CSVLGETNEKLFF
TRBV30	TRBD2	TRBJ2-3	many	TGTGCCTGGAGTGTACTAGCGGCAGATACGCAGTATTTT	CAWSVLAADTQYF
TRBV20-1	NA	TRBJ2-1	NA	TGCAGTGCTAGAGATCTCTTAGGGGGAGGCCCTAGGGATGAGCAGTTCTTC	CSARDLLGGGPRDEQFF
TRBV20-1	NA	TRBJ2-7	few	TGCAGTGCTAAAATATCGATTGACAGGACCTACTACGAGCAGTACTTC	CSAKISIDRTYYEQYF
TRBV12-3/TRBV12-4	TRBD2	TRBJ2-5	NA	TGTGCCAGCAGTTTAGGGGGACTAGCGTCGGAAGAGACCCAGTACTTT	CASSLGGLASEETQYF